This T cell receptor (beta chain) was documented in a study of CD8+CD57+ T cells in acquired aplastic anemia. Study at large: Sorted CD4+ and CD8+ cell DNA averaged approximately 3 ug. The average read count for CD4+ cells in healthy donors was 9 million to 14 million.

V was cut by 0 bases and J by 4 bases, with 12 bases left in between. Germline V lookup: CDR1 MNHEY, CDR2 SMNVEV (reference sequence). This CDR3 contains 15 residues. For CDR3 and TCR beta VDJ profiling, genomic DNA was the template used. Each CDR3 protein gets one entry after TCRdb re-called the reads with MiXCR. The sample yields about 210,000 distinct CDR3 sequences, about 59% seen once. Regarding the study as a whole: Patients shared around 31 CD8+ CDR3 sequences with controls.

This clonotype showed up many times. The antigen remains unidentified. The sample taken for sequencing was sorted CD4+, CD8+, or CD8+CD57+ T cells (not recorded which) from PBMCs. The chain couples TRBV27 to TRBJ1-2; D call uncertain. This clonotype originated in a human donor in good health. Here the CDR3 reads CASSLSTGSFYGYTF. In DNA form, the CDR3 reads TGTGCCAGCAGTTTATCGACGGGCAGCTTCTATGGCTACACCTTC.